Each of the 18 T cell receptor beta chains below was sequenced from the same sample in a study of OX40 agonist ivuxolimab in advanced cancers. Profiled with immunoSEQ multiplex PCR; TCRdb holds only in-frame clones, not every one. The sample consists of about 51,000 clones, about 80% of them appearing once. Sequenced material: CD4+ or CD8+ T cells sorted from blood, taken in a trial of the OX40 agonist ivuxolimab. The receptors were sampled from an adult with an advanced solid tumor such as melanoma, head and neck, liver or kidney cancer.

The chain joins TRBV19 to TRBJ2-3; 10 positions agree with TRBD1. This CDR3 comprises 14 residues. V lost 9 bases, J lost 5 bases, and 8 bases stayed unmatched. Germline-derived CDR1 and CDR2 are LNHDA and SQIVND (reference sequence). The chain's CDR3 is CASRDRGLVDTQYF. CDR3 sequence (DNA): TGTGCCAGCAGAGACAGGGGGCTAGTAGATACGCAGTATTTT.

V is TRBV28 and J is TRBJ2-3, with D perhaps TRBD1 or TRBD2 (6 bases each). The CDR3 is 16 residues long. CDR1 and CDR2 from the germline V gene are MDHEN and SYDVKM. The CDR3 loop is CASCGGRGGRPDTQYF. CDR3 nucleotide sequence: TGTGCATCTTGTGGGGGGCGCGGAGGGAGGCCAGATACGCAGTATTTT.

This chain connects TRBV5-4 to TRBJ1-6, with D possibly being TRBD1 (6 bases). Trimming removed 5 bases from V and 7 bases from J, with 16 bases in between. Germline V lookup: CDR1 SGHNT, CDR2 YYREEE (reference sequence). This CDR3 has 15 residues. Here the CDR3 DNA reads TGTGCCAGCAGGCCGGACAGTACCTTAAATTCACCCCTCCACTTT. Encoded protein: CASRPDSTLNSPLHF.

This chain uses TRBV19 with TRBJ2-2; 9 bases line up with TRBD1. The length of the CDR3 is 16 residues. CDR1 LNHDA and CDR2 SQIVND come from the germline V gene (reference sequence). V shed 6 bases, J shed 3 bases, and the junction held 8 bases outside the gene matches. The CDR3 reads CASRGRDRAYTGELFF. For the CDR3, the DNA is TGTGCCAGTAGGGGCAGGGACAGGGCCTACACCGGGGAGCTGTTTTTT.

CDR3 nucleotides: TGTGCCAGCTGGTCGTGGCAGCGGAGCTACAATGAGCAGTTCTTC. This encodes CASWSWQRSYNEQFF. The chain uses TRBV5-6 and TRBJ2-1; the D gene is possibly TRBD2 (5 bases). Germline V gene lookup returns CDR1 SGHDT and CDR2 YYEEEE. The CDR3 consists of 15 residues. Trimming shortened V by 7 bases and J by 3 bases, and 17 bases separated the two germline ends. Full variable domain (missing parts from reference TRBV5-6 and TRBJ2-1): DAGVTQSPTHLIKTRGQQVTLRCSPKSGHDTVSWYQQALGQGPQFIFQYYEEEERQRGNFPDRFSGHQFPNYSSELNVNALLLGDSALYLCASWSWQRSYNEQFFGPGTRLTVL.

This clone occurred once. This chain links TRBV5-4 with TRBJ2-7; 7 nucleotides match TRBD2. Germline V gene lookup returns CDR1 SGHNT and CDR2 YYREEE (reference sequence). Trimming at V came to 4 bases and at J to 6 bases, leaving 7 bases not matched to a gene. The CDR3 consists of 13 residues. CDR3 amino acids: CASSRAGGSEQYF. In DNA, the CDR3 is TGTGCCAGCAGCCGGGCCGGCGGGAGCGAGCAGTACTTC.

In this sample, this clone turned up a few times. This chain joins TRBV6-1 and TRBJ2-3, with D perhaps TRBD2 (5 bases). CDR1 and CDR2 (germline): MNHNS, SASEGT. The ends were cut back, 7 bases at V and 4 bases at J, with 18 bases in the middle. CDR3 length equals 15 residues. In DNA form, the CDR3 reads TGTGCCAGCACACGGACTTTAATGCGTCCAGATACGCAGTATTTT. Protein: CASTRTLMRPDTQYF.

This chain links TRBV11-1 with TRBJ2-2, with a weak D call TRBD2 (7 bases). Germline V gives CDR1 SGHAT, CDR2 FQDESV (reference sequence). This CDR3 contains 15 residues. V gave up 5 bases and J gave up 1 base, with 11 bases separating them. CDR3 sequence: CASSPRGGNTGELFF. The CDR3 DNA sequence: TGTGCCAGCAGCCCGAGGGGGGGGAACACCGGGGAGCTGTTTTTT.

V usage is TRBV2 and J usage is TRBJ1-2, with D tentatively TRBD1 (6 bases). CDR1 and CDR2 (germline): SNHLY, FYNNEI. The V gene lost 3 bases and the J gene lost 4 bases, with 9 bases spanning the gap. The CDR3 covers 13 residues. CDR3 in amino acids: CASSDGGFYGYTF. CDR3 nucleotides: TGTGCCAGCAGTGACGGGGGCTTCTATGGCTACACCTTC.

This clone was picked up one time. The CDR3 nucleotides read TGTGCCAGCAGCGCTGACTCCTACGAGCAGTACTTC. This gives the protein CASSADSYEQYF. The gene calls are TRBV25-1 and TRBJ2-7; D uncertain. Trimming took off 6 bases at V and 0 bases at J, with 6 bases between the two ends. The germline CDR1 and CDR2 sequences are MGHDK and SYGVNS. The CDR3 loop spans 12 amino acids.

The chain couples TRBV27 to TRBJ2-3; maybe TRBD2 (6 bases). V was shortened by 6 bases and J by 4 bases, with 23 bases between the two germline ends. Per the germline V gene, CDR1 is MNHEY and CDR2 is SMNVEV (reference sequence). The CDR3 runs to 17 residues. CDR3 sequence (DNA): TGTGCCAGCAGCGTAAAAGCGCTAGCGCTTGGAGCAGATACGCAGTATTTT. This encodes CASSVKALALGADTQYF.

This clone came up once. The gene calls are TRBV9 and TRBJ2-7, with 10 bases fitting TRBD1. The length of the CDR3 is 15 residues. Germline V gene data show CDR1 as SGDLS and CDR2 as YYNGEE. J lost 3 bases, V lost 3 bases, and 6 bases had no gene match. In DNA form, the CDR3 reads TGTGCCAGCAGCGCCGGGGGACAGGGGAACTACGAGCAGTACTTC. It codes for CASSAGGQGNYEQYF. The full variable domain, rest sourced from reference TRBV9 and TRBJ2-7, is DSGVTQTPKHLITATGQRVTLRCSPRSGDLSVYWYQQSLDQGLQFLIQYYNGEERAKGNILERFSAQQFPDLHSELNLSSLELGDSALYFCASSAGGQGNYEQYFGPGTRLTVT.

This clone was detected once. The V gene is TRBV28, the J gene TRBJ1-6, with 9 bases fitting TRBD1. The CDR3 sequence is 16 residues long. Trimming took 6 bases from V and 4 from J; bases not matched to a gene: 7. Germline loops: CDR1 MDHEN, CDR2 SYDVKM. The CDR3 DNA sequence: TGTGCCAGCAGAATATACGGACAGGGGTATAATTCACCCCTCCACTTT. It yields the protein CASRIYGQGYNSPLHF.

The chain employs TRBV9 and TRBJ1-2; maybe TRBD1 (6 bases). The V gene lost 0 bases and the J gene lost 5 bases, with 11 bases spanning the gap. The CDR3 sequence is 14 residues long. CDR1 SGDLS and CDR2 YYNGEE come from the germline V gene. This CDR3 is CASSVDTGLYGYTF. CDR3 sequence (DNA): TGTGCCAGCAGCGTAGATACAGGGTTGTATGGCTACACCTTC.

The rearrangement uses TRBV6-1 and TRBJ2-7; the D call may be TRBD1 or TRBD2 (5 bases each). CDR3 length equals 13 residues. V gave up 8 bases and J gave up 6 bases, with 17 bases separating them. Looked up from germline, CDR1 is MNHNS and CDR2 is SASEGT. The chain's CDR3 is CASQIGGALEQYF. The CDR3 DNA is TGTGCCAGCCAGATTGGGGGAGCTCTCGAGCAGTACTTC.

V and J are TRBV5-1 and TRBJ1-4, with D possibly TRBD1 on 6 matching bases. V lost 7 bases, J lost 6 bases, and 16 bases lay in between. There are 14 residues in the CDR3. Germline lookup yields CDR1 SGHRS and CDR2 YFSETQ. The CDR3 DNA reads TGCGCCAGCTCGAACGGGGGGCTGGATGAAAAACTGTTTTTT. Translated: CASSNGGLDEKLFF.

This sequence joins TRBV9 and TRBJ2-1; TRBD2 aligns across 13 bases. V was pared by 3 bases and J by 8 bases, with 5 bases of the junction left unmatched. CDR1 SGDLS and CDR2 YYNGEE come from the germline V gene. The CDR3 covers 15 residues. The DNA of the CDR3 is TGTGCCAGCAGCGCCGGACTAGCGGGAGTCGATGAGCAGTTCTTC. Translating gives CASSAGLAGVDEQFF.

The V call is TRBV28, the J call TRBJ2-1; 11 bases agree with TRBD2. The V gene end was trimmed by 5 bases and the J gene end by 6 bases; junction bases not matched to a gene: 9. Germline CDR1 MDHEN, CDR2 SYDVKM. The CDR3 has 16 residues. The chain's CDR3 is CASSPTSGMMGNEQFF. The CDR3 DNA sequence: TGTGCCAGCAGTCCGACTAGCGGGATGATGGGCAATGAGCAGTTCTTC.